This TCR beta chain was recorded in a study of blood T cell repertoires in COVID-19. Study-level information: Some COVID-19 samples were acute and others convalescent; all came from the United States, Italy and Spain. PBMCs, B-cell-depleted T cells, or T cells provided the cDNA or gDNA that made up the material.

The authors' processing: Estimates of nucleated cell counts were drawn from the amplification of reference gene primers. TCRdb keeps only in-frame clones here, not all; method: immunoSEQ multiplex PCR. That table gives V, J and clone size, and the DNA gave D and trimming. The sample holds more than 200,000 clones, under 90% seen once. This CDR3 comprises 15 residues. Germline CDR1 LGHDT, CDR2 YNNKEL (reference sequence). V lost 0 bases and J 8 bases, leaving 16 bases between the germline ends. Material: peripheral blood. This clonotype was obtained from a woman between 40 and 50 years old with active or convalescent COVID-19. V gene TRBV3-1 (or the pseudogene TRBV3-2) combines with J gene TRBJ1-2; a weak D match, TRBD1 (6 bases). For the CDR3, the DNA is TGTGCCAGCAGCCAAGATGGGCGGACAGCCAGCGGCTACACCTTC. Amino acid sequence: CASSQDGRTASGYTF.